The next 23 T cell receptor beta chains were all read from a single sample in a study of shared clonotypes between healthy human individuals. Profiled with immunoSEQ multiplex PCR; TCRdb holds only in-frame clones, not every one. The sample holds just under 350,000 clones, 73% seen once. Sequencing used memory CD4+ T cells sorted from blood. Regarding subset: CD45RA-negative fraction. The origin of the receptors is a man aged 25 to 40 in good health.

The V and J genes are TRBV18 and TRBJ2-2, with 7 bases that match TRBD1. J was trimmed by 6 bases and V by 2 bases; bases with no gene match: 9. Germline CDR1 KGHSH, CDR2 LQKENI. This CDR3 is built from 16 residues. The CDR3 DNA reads TGTGCCAGCTCACCAAGACAGGGAAAGGTTTCCGGGGAGCTGTTTTTT. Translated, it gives CASSPRQGKVSGELFF.

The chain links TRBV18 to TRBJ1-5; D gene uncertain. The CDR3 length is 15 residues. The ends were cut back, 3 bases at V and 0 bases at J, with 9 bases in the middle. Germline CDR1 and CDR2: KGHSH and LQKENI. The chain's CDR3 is CASSPAVNSNQPQHF. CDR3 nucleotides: TGTGCCAGCTCACCGGCGGTCAATAGCAATCAGCCCCAGCATTTT.

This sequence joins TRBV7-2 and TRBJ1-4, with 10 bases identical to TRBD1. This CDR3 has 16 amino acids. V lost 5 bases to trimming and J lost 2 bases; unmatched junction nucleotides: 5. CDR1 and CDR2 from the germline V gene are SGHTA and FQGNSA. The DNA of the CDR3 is TGTGCCAGCAGCCCGGACAGGGGGGCGACTAATGAAAAACTGTTTTTT. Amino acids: CASSPDRGATNEKLFF.

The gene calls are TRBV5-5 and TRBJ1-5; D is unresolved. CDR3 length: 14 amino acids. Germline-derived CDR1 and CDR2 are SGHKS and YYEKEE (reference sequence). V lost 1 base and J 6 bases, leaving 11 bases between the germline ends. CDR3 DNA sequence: TGTGCCAGCAGCTTGCAAGGATTGGGTCAGCCCCAGCATTTT. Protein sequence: CASSLQGLGQPQHF.

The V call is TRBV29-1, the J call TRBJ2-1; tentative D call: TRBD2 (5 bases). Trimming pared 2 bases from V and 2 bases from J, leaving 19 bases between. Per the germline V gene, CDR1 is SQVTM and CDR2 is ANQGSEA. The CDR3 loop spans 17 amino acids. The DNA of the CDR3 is TGCAGCGTTGAAAACCCCTTAGGGCGGGCAGCCTACAATGAGCAGTTCTTC. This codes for CSVENPLGRAAYNEQFF.

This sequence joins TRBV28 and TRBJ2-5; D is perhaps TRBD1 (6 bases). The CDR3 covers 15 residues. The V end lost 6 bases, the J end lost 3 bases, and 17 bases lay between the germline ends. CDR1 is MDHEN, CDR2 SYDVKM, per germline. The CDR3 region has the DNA TGTGCCAGCAGACTTTCGGGACATTCGGAAGAGACCCAGTACTTC. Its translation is CASRLSGHSEETQYF.

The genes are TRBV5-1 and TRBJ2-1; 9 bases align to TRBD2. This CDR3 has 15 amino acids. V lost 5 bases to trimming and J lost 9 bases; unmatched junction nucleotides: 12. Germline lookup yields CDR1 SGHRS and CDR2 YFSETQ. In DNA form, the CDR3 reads TGCGCCAGCAGTCGGCTAGCGGGAAGAGACGGTGAGCAGTTCTTC. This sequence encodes CASSRLAGRDGEQFF.

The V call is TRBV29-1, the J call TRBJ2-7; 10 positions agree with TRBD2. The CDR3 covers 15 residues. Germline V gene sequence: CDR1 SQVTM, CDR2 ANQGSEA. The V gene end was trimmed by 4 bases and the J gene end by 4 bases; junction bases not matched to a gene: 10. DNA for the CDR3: TGCAGCGTTGGGGTAGCGGGAGGTGAGAGTTACGAGCAGTACTTC. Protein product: CSVGVAGGESYEQYF.

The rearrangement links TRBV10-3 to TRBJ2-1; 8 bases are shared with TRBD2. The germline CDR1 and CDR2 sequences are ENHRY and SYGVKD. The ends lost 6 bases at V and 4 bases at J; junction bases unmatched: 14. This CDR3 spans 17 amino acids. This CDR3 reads CAIRDSGGLAAYNEQFF. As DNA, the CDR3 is TGTGCCATCAGAGATTCGGGGGGGCTAGCGGCATACAATGAGCAGTTCTTC.

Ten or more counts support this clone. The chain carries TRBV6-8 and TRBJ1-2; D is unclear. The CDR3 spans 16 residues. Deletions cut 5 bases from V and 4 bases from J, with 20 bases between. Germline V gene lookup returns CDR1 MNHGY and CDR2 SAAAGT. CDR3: CASSPQRVGTSYGYTF. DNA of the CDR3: TGTGCCAGCAGTCCCCAACGGGTCGGAACATCCTATGGCTACACCTTC.

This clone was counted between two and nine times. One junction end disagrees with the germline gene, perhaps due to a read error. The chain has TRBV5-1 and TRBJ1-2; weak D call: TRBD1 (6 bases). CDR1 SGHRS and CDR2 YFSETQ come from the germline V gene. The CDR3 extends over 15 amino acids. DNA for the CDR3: TGCGCCAGCAGCTTGGACGGACGGGGGCAGGGACTGGATTTTTTC. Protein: CASSLDGRGQGLDFF.

The CDR3 spells CASGGTGKYF. CDR3 nucleotides: TGTGCCAGCGGCGGGACGGGCAAGTATTTT. The chain employs TRBV28 and TRBJ2-3; the D gene is possibly TRBD2 (6 bases). The CDR3 contains 10 residues. The germline V gene has CDR1 MDHEN and CDR2 SYDVKM. V was shortened by 8 bases and J by 13 bases, with 13 bases between the two germline ends.

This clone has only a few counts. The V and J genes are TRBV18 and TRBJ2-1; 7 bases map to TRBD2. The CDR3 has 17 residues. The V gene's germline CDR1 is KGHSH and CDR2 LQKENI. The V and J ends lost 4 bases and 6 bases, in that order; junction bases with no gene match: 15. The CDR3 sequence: CASSRGASAGVPNEQFF. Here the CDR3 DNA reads TGTGCCAGCTCACGAGGGGCTAGCGCGGGAGTTCCCAATGAGCAGTTCTTC. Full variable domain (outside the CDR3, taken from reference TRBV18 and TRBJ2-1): NAGVMQNPRHLVRRRGQEARLRCSPMKGHSHVYWYRQLPEEGLKFMVYLQKENIIDESGMPKERFSAEFPKEGPSILRIQQVVRGDSAAYFCASSRGASAGVPNEQFFGPGTRLTVL.

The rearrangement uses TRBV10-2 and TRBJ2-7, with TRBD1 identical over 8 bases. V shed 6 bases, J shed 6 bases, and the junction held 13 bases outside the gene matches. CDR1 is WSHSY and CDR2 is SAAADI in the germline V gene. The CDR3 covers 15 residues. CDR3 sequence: CASRDQGAHASEQYF. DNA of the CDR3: TGCGCCAGCAGGGACCAGGGGGCCCACGCCTCCGAGCAGTACTTC.

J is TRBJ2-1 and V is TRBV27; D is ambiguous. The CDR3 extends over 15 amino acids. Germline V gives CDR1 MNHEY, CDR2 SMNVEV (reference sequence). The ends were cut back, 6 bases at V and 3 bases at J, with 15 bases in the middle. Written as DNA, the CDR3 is TGTGCCAGCAGGCCGACCCTAACGGTCTACAATGAGCAGTTCTTC. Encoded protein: CASRPTLTVYNEQFF.

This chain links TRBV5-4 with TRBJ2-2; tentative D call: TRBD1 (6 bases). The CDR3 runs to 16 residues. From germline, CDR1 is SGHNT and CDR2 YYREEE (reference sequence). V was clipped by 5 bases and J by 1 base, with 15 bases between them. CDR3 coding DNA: TGTGCCAGCAGTACTGGACAGAAAAGGAACACCGGGGAGCTGTTTTTT. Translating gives CASSTGQKRNTGELFF.

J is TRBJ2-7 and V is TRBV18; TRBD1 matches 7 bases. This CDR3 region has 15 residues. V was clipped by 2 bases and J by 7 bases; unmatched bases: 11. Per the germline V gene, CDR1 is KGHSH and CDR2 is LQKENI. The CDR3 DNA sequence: TGTGCCAGCTCACCATCGACAGGGATGGTCCGGGAGCAGTACTTC. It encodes CASSPSTGMVREQYF.

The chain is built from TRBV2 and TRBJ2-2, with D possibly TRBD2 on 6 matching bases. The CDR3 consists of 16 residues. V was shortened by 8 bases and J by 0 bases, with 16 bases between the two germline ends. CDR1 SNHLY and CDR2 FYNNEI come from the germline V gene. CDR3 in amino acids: CASRPRGKANTGELFF. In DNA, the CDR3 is TGTGCCAGCCGCCCTCGGGGGAAGGCGAACACCGGGGAGCTGTTTTTT.

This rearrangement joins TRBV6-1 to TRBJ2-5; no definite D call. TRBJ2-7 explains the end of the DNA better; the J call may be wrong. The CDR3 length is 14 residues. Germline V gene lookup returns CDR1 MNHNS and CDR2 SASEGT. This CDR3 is CASIWTYGSYEQYF. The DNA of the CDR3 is TGTGCCAGCATTTGGACCTACGGCTCCTACGAGCAGTACTTC.

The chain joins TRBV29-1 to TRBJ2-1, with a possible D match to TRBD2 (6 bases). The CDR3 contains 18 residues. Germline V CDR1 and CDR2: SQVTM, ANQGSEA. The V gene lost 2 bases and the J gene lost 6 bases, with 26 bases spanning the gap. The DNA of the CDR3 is TGCAGCGTTGAAATATGGTCCCCGGGACTCCGAGGGACCAATGAGCAGTTCTTC. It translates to CSVEIWSPGLRGTNEQFF.

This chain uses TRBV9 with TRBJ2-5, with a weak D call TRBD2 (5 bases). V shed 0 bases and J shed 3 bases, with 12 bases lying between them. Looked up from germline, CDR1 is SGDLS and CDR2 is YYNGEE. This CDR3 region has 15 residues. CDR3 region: CASSVVGNGKETQYF. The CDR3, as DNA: TGTGCCAGCAGCGTAGTCGGGAACGGAAAAGAGACCCAGTACTTC.

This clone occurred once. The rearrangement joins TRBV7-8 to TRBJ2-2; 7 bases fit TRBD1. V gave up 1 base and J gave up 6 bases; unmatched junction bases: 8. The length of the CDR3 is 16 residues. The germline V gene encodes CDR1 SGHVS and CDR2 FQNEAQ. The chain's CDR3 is CASSLGTRGQAGELFF. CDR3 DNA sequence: TGTGCCAGCAGCTTAGGAACGAGGGGGCAGGCCGGGGAGCTGTTTTTT.

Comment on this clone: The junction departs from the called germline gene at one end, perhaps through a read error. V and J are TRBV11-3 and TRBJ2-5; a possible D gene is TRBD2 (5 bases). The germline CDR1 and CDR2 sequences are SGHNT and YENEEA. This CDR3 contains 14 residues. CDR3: CASSLRGIQETQHF. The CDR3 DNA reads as TGTGCCAGCAGCTTACGAGGGATCCAAGAGACCCAGCACTTC.